These 32 T cell receptor beta chains originate from one sample sequenced in a study of early T cells in non-severe SARS-CoV-2 infection. TCRdb redid the calling of the 5' RACE reads with MiXCR, one entry per CDR3 protein. The repertoire holds about 110,000 distinct CDR3 sequences, with roughly 12% as singletons. Sequences were derived from whole blood, sampled at baseline. These receptors came from an adult who was a healthcare worker with PCR-confirmed SARS-CoV-2 infection or an uninfected control (not recorded which).

This chain connects TRBV5-5 to TRBJ2-7, with 7 nucleotides matching TRBD2. The CDR3 has 15 amino acids. V lost 6 bases and J lost 4; bases outside the gene matches: 13. Germline V gives CDR1 SGHKS, CDR2 YYEKEE (reference sequence). CDR3 amino acids: CASTPGGVYNYEQYF. DNA for the CDR3: TGTGCCAGCACCCCGGGGGGTGTCTACAATTACGAGCAGTACTTC.

This clonotype was counted a few times. For the CDR3, the DNA is TGCGCCAGCAGCCAAGATCTCCTGTACGAGCAGTACTTC. This sequence encodes CASSQDLLYEQYF. The rearrangement joins TRBV4-1 to TRBJ2-7, with D unresolved. Trimming removed 0 bases at V and 4 bases at J, with 7 bases between. This CDR3 has 13 amino acids. Germline CDR1 is MGHRA and CDR2 is YSYEKL.

This clonotype was detected only a few times. The gene calls are TRBV5-1 and TRBJ2-1, with a tentative D call TRBD2 (5 bases). This CDR3 is built from 13 residues. V dropped 1 base and J dropped 5 bases, with 7 bases sitting between them. Germline lookup yields CDR1 SGHRS and CDR2 YFSETQ. CDR3 in amino acids: CASSLTRNNEQFF. The DNA of the CDR3 is TGCGCCAGCAGCTTGACTAGAAACAATGAGCAGTTCTTC.

The chain carries TRBV20-1 and TRBJ2-7, with D maybe TRBD1 (5 bases). Germline V gene sequence: CDR1 DFQATT, CDR2 SNEGSKA (reference sequence). CDR3 length: 14 residues. The V end was cut by 0 bases, the J end by 2 bases, with 11 bases between. The CDR3 reads CSARDPQQAYEQYF. CDR3 coding DNA: TGCAGTGCTAGAGATCCCCAACAGGCCTACGAGCAGTACTTC.

Details on this clonotype: Because it lacks the conserved phenylalanine or tryptophan at the end, this CDR3 is likely a read error. In nucleotides, the CDR3 is TGTGCCAGCAGCTTCAGGGGTTCTGGGGCCAACGTCCTGACTCTC. Amino acid sequence: CASSFRGSGANVLTL. The rearrangement links TRBV5-4 to TRBJ2-6, with D tentatively TRBD1 (6 bases). The CDR3 consists of 15 residues. Trimming shortened V by 2 bases and J by 1 base, and 7 bases separated the two germline ends. The germline V gene encodes CDR1 SGHNT and CDR2 YYREEE (reference sequence).

This sequence joins TRBV11-2 and TRBJ1-5; 8 nucleotides align to TRBD1. The germline V gene encodes CDR1 SGHAT and CDR2 FQNNGV. The CDR3 is 15 residues long. The J segment lost 7 bases and the V segment lost 1 base, leaving 6 bases of the junction unmatched. CDR3 coding DNA: TGTGCCAGCAGCTTAGCACCGGACAGGGTCCAGCCCCAGCATTTT. Translation: CASSLAPDRVQPQHF.

This clonotype has only a few counts. V and J are TRBV18 and TRBJ1-2; 8 bases align to TRBD1. V lost 6 bases, J lost 8 bases, and 2 bases stayed unmatched. The CDR3 is 11 amino acids. From germline, CDR1 is KGHSH and CDR2 LQKENI. In DNA form, the CDR3 reads TGTGCCAGCTCCCCAGGGGGCGGCTACACCTTC. This codes for CASSPGGGYTF.

This clonotype is a singleton in its sample. The genes are TRBV30 and TRBJ1-6; possible D gene TRBD1, 5 bases. Trimming removed 3 bases at V and 4 bases at J, with 10 bases between. Germline lookup yields CDR1 GTSNPN and CDR2 SVGIG (reference sequence). The CDR3 sequence is 14 residues long. The CDR3 sequence: CAWSPDRYNSPLHF. CDR3 nucleotides: TGTGCCTGGAGCCCTGACAGATATAATTCACCCCTCCACTTT.

The table lists this clonotype with many counts. The V gene is TRBV7-3, the J gene TRBJ1-1; D is possibly TRBD1 (5 bases). Germline assignment: CDR1 SGHTA and CDR2 FQGTGA. V lost 5 bases, J lost 0 bases, and 16 bases lay in between. This CDR3 comprises 16 residues. In DNA form, the CDR3 reads TGTGCCAGCAGCCCCGGACATATTTTAATGAACACTGAAGCTTTCTTT. It is translated as CASSPGHILMNTEAFF.

The table lists this clonotype with a few counts. The chain links TRBV29-1 to TRBJ2-1; D ambiguous. This CDR3 is built from 14 residues. Germline CDR1 and CDR2: SQVTM and ANQGSEA. V lost 4 bases to trimming and J lost 7 bases, with 17 bases between them. The CDR3 here is CSVGSASRLNEQFF. CDR3 bases: TGCAGCGTTGGTTCCGCTAGTAGGTTGAATGAGCAGTTCTTC.

This clonotype has at least ten counts. The chain is built from TRBV2 and TRBJ2-3; D may be TRBD2 (5 bases). With 6 bases removed from V and 0 bases from J, the gap between germline ends came to 10 bases. Per the germline V gene, CDR1 is SNHLY and CDR2 is FYNNEI. The CDR3 has 14 amino acids. CDR3 sequence reads: CASSQGGSTDTQYF. The DNA of the CDR3 is TGTGCCAGCAGCCAAGGCGGGAGCACAGATACGCAGTATTTT.

In its sample, this clonotype was seen a few times. In nucleotides, the CDR3 is TGTGCCAGCAGCCAAGGTGGCAGGGTTACTGAAGCTTTCTTT. Encoded protein: CASSQGGRVTEAFF. The chain combines TRBV4-2 with TRBJ1-1; the D gene is possibly TRBD1 (5 bases). This CDR3 is built from 14 residues. Trimming took off 1 base at V and 5 bases at J, with 11 bases between the two ends. CDR1 and CDR2 from the germline V gene are LGHNA and YNFKEQ.

In this sample, this clonotype turned up a few times. The chain has TRBV6-1 and TRBJ2-2, with D unclear. Germline V lookup: CDR1 MNHNS, CDR2 SASEGT. This CDR3 has 16 amino acids. V gave up 0 bases and J gave up 8 bases, with 16 bases separating them. As DNA, the CDR3 is TGTGCCAGCAGTGAAGCGCCATTACGGATTGTGGGGGAGCTGTTTTTT. Amino acid sequence: CASSEAPLRIVGELFF.

For the CDR3, the DNA is TGTGCCAGCAGTGGCCCCGGGACCCCGTACTTC. It yields the protein CASSGPGTPYF. The chain carries TRBV12-3 or TRBV12-4 and TRBJ2-4; either TRBD1 or TRBD2 may fit D (5 bases each). The V end was cut by 5 bases, the J end by 15 bases, with 14 bases between. The CDR3 has 11 amino acids.

The chain employs TRBV7-9 and TRBJ1-1, with D maybe TRBD1 (5 bases). Trimming shortened V by 3 bases and J by 2 bases, and 7 bases separated the two germline ends. CDR1 is SEHNR, CDR2 FQNEAQ, per germline (reference sequence). This CDR3 is 13 amino acids long. CDR3 amino acids: CASSFGANTEAFF. The CDR3 DNA is TGTGCCAGCAGCTTCGGGGCAAACACTGAAGCTTTCTTT.

This clonotype showed up just a few times. The gene calls are TRBV12-3 or TRBV12-4 and TRBJ2-3; no clear D. The V gene lost 3 bases and the J gene lost 4 bases, with 5 bases spanning the gap. The CDR3 length is 12 residues. CDR3 loop: CASSLIADTQYF. In nucleotides, the CDR3 is TGTGCCAGCAGTTTGATCGCAGATACGCAGTATTTT.

This clonotype was picked up a small number of times. This chain uses TRBV20-1 with TRBJ2-3, with 8 bases aligning to TRBD2. With 5 bases clipped from V and 3 bases from J, the junction kept 13 bases outside the gene matches. Germline CDR1 is DFQATT and CDR2 is SNEGSKA (reference sequence). The CDR3 is made up of 16 amino acids. The CDR3 DNA follows: TGCAGTGCTCCCTTCCGGCGGGAGGTACTAACAGATACGCAGTATTTT. It codes for CSAPFRREVLTDTQYF.

In its sample, this clonotype was seen a few times. The chain is built from TRBV5-1 and TRBJ2-1; the D gene is possibly TRBD2 (6 bases). This CDR3 has 13 residues. The germline V gene has CDR1 SGHRS and CDR2 YFSETQ. Trimming left V 3 bases short and J 2 bases short, with 6 bases between. The DNA for the CDR3 is TGCGCCAGCAGCTGGGGGGCCTACAATGAGCAGTTCTTC. Its translation: CASSWGAYNEQFF.

This chain links TRBV6-5 with TRBJ2-3; 9 nucleotides line up with TRBD2. The trim removed 2 bases at V and 2 bases at J, leaving 26 bases unmatched. From germline, CDR1 is MNHEY and CDR2 SVGAGI. The CDR3 extends over 23 amino acids. CDR3 DNA sequence: TGTGCCAGCAGTTACAAGTCCCCCTGGACTAGCGATAGGCACACAGAGCACACAGATACGCAGTATTTT. Its translation is CASSYKSPWTSDRHTEHTDTQYF.

This clonotype has only a few counts. The chain is built from TRBV5-1 and TRBJ1-1; 8 bases are shared with TRBD1. Germline V lookup: CDR1 SGHRS, CDR2 YFSETQ. CDR3 length: 16 amino acids. Trimming cost V 4 bases and J 0 bases; bases outside gene matches: 8. CDR3 in amino acids: CASSTDRGAMNTEAFF. For the CDR3, the DNA is TGCGCCAGCAGCACCGACAGGGGAGCCATGAACACTGAAGCTTTCTTT.

This clonotype was counted at least ten times. The chain is built from TRBV6-5 and TRBJ1-1; D ambiguous. Trimming took 0 bases from V and 4 from J, leaving 12 bases between them. This CDR3 contains 15 residues. From germline, CDR1 is MNHEY and CDR2 SVGAGI. The CDR3 region has the DNA TGTGCCAGCAGTTACTCCAGGCAAGGCCGCACTGAAGCTTTCTTT. Amino acids: CASSYSRQGRTEAFF.

With respect to this clonotype: The junction and the germline gene differ at one end; a read error may be behind it. The rearrangement joins TRBV7-3 to TRBJ2-3; no definite D call. Germline V gene sequence: CDR1 SGHTA, CDR2 FQGTGA. This CDR3 is built from 14 residues. The CDR3, as DNA: TGTGTCAGCAGCTTAAGGGTCTACACAGATACGCAGTATTTT. Translating it yields CVSSLRVYTDTQYF.

The genes are TRBV20-1 and TRBJ1-4; D gene unclear. The V and J ends lost 0 bases and 2 bases respectively, with 10 bases between them. CDR1 is DFQATT, CDR2 SNEGSKA, per germline (reference sequence). CDR3 size: 15 residues. CDR3 bases: TGCAGTGCTAGAGATGCGAGAACGACTAATGAAAAACTGTTTTTT. It translates to CSARDARTTNEKLFF.

This clonotype was seen a few times. This chain uses TRBV5-1 with TRBJ2-5, with 9 nucleotides matching TRBD1. This CDR3 contains 16 residues. V trimming: 2 bases; J trimming: 1 base; junction bases outside the gene matches: 6. In germline, CDR1 is SGHRS, CDR2 YFSETQ. The CDR3 sequence is CASSFGDRAAQETQYF. In DNA form, the CDR3 reads TGCGCCAGCAGCTTCGGGGACAGGGCGGCCCAAGAGACCCAGTACTTC. Filled out from reference TRBV5-1 and TRBJ2-5, the complete variable domain reads KAGVTQTPRYLIKTRGQQVTLSCSPISGHRSVSWYQQTPGQGLQFLFEYFSETQRNKGNFPGRFSGRQFSNSRSEMNVSTLELGDSALYLCASSFGDRAAQETQYFGPGTRLLVL.

This clonotype was counted only a few times. The V call is TRBV20-1, the J call TRBJ2-5, with TRBD2 identical over 7 bases. With 3 bases clipped from V and 4 bases from J, the junction kept 11 bases outside the gene matches. This CDR3 has 15 amino acids. Germline lookup yields CDR1 DFQATT and CDR2 SNEGSKA (reference sequence). CDR3 in amino acids: CSASSETSRRETQYF. The CDR3, as DNA: TGCAGTGCTAGCAGCGAGACTAGCCGGCGAGAGACCCAGTACTTC.

In this sample, this clonotype turned up many times. The rearrangement joins TRBV20-1 to TRBJ2-1; TRBD2 agrees at 9 bases. Germline CDR1 and CDR2: DFQATT and SNEGSKA (reference sequence). CDR3 length: 15 amino acids. With 6 bases clipped from V and 1 base from J, the junction kept 7 bases outside the gene matches. The CDR3 DNA reads as TGCAGTGCGAGACACAGCGGGAGGTCCTACAATGAGCAGTTCTTC. Residues: CSARHSGRSYNEQFF.

This clonotype was seen only a few times. V and J are TRBV9 and TRBJ2-2; 8 nucleotides line up with TRBD2. Germline loops: CDR1 SGDLS, CDR2 YYNGEE. The CDR3 spans 16 residues. Germline trimming cut 2 bases from V and 1 base from J; bases unmatched to any gene: 4. CDR3 protein: CASSVRTSRNTGELFF. The CDR3, as DNA: TGTGCCAGCAGCGTCCGGACTAGCAGGAACACCGGGGAGCTGTTTTTT.

This clonotype has a count of ten or more. The chain joins TRBV5-1 to TRBJ2-2; 7 bases align to TRBD1. The CDR3 runs to 15 residues. Germline V gives CDR1 SGHRS, CDR2 YFSETQ. The V segment lost 3 bases and the J segment 1 base; nucleotides outside the gene matches: 3. The CDR3 DNA sequence: TGCGCCAGCAGCTCGACAGGGAGGAACACCGGGGAGCTGTTTTTT. Its translation is CASSSTGRNTGELFF.

V usage is TRBV12-3 or TRBV12-4 and J usage is TRBJ2-1; TRBD2 is a possible D gene (5 bases). Trimming removed 5 bases from V and 8 bases from J, with 13 bases in between. This CDR3 is 13 amino acids long. The CDR3 DNA reads as TGTGCCAGCAGTCCCCTGGGCGGGCATGAGCAGTTCTTC. This gives the protein CASSPLGGHEQFF.

The chain carries TRBV25-1 and TRBJ2-2; D may match TRBD1 or TRBD2 (5 bases each). The CDR3 length is 15 residues. The V gene lost 3 bases and the J gene lost 11 bases, with 19 bases spanning the gap. Per germline, CDR1 MGHDK and CDR2 SYGVNS. CDR3 in DNA: TGTGCCAGCAGTGACTCGGAAACATCCGGGGACGAGCTGTTTTTT. This sequence encodes CASSDSETSGDELFF.

This clonotype was recorded a few times. The chain carries TRBV11-2 and TRBJ2-2; D gene ambiguous. V lost 5 bases, J lost 6 bases, and 10 bases lay in between. Germline V gene lookup returns CDR1 SGHAT and CDR2 FQNNGV. The CDR3 length is 13 residues. This CDR3 is CASSPGWAGELFF. Written as DNA, the CDR3 is TGTGCCAGCAGCCCCGGGTGGGCCGGGGAGCTGTTTTTT. The complete variable domain, with remaining parts taken from reference TRBV11-2 and TRBJ2-2, reads EAGVAQSPRYKIIEKRQSVAFWCNPISGHATLYWYQQILGQGPKLLIQFQNNGVVDDSQLPKDRFSAERLKGVDSTLKIQPAKLEDSAVYLCASSPGWAGELFFGEGSRLTVL.

The rearrangement links TRBV11-2 to TRBJ1-4; tentatively, D is TRBD1 (5 bases). Trimming shortened V by 1 base and J by 5 bases, and 11 bases separated the two germline ends. Germline V gives CDR1 SGHAT, CDR2 FQNNGV. This CDR3 is built from 15 residues. The CDR3 sequence: CASSLGDATNEKLFF. The CDR3, as DNA: TGTGCCAGCAGCTTAGGGGACGCTACAAATGAAAAACTGTTTTTT.